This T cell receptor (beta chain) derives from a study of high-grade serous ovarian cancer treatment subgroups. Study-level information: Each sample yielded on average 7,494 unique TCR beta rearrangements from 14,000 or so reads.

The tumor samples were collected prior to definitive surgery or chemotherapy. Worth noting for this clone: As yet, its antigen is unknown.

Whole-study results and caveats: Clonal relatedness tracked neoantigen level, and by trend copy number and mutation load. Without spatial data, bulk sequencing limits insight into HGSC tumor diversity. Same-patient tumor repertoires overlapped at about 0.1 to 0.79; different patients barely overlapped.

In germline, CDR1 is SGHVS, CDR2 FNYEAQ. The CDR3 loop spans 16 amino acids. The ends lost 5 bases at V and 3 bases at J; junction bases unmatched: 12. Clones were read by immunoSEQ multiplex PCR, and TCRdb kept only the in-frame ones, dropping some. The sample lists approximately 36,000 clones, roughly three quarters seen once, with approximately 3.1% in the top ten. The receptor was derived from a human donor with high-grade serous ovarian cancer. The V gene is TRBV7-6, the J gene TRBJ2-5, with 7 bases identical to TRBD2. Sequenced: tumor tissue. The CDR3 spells CASSQPPGLTKETQYF. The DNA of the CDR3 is TGTGCCAGCAGCCAACCCCCGGGACTAACCAAAGAGACCCAGTACTTC.